Sequencing of this TCR beta chain was carried out in a study of T cells in Graves' hyperthyroidism and ophthalmopathy. This CDR3 spans 15 amino acids. Trimming took off 7 bases at V and 2 bases at J, with 17 bases between the two ends. The germline CDR1 and CDR2 sequences are LNHDA and SQIVND (reference sequence). Amplified TCR beta CDR3 regions derived from RNA transcripts. First-round RT-PCR of the TCR CDR3 relied on the HTBI primer set. TCRdb processed the multiplex PCR reads anew with MiXCR; each CDR3 protein has one entry. The data hold 350,000 or so distinct CDR3 sequences, with 15% to 20% observed a single time.

The J gene is TRBJ1-2, the V gene TRBV19; the D is unclear. The sequenced sample consisted of blood. The clonotype was recovered from a woman aged 45-60 years with Graves' hyperthyroidism. The CDR3 loop is CASNESRNSNYGYTF. The CDR3 region has the DNA TGTGCCAGTAACGAGAGTCGGAACTCAAACTATGGCTACACCTTC.